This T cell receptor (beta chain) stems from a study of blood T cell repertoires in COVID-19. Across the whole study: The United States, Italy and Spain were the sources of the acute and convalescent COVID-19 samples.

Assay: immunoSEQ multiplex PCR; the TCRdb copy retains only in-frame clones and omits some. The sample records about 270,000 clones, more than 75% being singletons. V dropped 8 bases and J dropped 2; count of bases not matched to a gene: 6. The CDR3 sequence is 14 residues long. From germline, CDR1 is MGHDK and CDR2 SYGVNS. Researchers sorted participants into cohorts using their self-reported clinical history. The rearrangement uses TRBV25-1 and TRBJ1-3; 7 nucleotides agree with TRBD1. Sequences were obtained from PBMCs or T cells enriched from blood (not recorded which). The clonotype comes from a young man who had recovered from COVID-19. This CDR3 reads CASSRTGAGNTIYF. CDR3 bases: TGTGCCAGCTCTCGAACAGGGGCTGGAAACACCATATATTTT.